One T cell receptor beta chain is described in this entry. This clone appeared once. Its cognate antigen has yet to be identified. No base qualities exist here, and no much larger clone lies one base off it. The method was the immunoSEQ multiplex PCR assay. As stored in TCRdb, this immuneACCESS dataset retains in-frame rearrangements with V and J assigned. A fraction of the clones does not appear; measured against another copy, unresolved V genes explain less than half of the discrepancy, and the remainder lacks a known reason. Counted in this sample were over 70,000 clones; about 89% of them appeared once. The top ten hold 7.5% to 8% of the sample. The data belong to a study of control samples from healthy donors and cancer patients (dated by TCRdb to 2020 to 2022). The germline V gene (reference sequence) supplies CDR1 LNHNV and CDR2 YYDKDF. The germline V and J ends show losses of 3 bases and 0 bases respectively, and no gene match explains 3 bases of the junction. From the cysteine through the phenylalanine, the CDR3 covers 15 amino acids. Here the CDR3 DNA is all that survives: 45 bases in frame from base 1.

The TCR was taken from a woman aged 60 to 75 in good health. In this chain, TRBV15 is recombined with TRBJ1-2; 8 junctional bases match TRBD1. Sequencing used blood. The CDR3 amino acid sequence is: CATSRDRVANYGYTF. The DNA sequence is TGTGCCACCAGCAGGGACAGGGTCGCTAACTATGGCTACACCTTC.